The T cell receptor (beta chain) under discussion was sequenced for a study of T-cell reconstitution after alpha-beta-depleted transplantation in children. This clonotype was picked up a small number of times. Its antigen is not identified. Unique molecular identifiers were incorporated during preparation of the TCRbeta library. TCRdb reprocessed the PCR reads with MiXCR, giving one entry per CDR3 protein. The sample holds about 830,000 distinct CDR3 sequences; 16% are singletons and the top ten take approximately 4.5%. Study-wide results and caveats: Some patients owed their high day-60 TCRbeta diversity to surviving recipient T cells and thymic progenitors. At around two months after transplant, the alpha-beta T cells were reportedly derived from several hundred expanded clones that came from non-depleted graft cells. T-cell counts and diversity at one year post-transplant came mainly from newly produced T cells.

This sample comprised PBMCs, mostly from graft donor cells, obtained 360 days after TCRalphabeta/CD19-depleted stem cell transplant. The source is a male patient aged 10 to 17 who had a stem cell transplant for acute lymphoblastic leukemia, so the T cells may come from the graft donor.

Here the CDR3 DNA reads TGTGCCAGCAGTGAATATGAGGATCCCGGGATGCCTGGCTACACCTTC. It codes for CASSEYEDPGMPGYTF. The chain has TRBV25-1 and TRBJ1-2; D ambiguous. This CDR3 has 16 amino acids. V was cut by 0 bases and J by 7 bases, with 18 bases left in between. From germline, CDR1 is MGHDK and CDR2 SYGVNS.